Shown below are 14 T cell receptor beta chains from a single sample sequenced in a study of cytomegalovirus exposure and HLA in healthy donors. This PCR relied on a set of 60 Vbeta primers and 13 Jbeta primers. Sequencing was performed with immunoSEQ multiplex PCR; in TCRdb, only in-frame clones are kept and a portion is missing. Listed are about 35,000 clones; 3.5% falls within the top ten. The sample was PBMCs. Every receptor here comes from a middle-aged man in good health and CMV-seronegative.

The chain employs TRBV27 and TRBJ2-2; TRBD1 agrees at 10 bases. Germline-derived CDR1 and CDR2 are MNHEY and SMNVEV (reference sequence). Unmatched junction bases numbered 9, after V lost 7 bases and J lost 4 bases. The CDR3 sequence is 16 residues long. CDR3 DNA sequence: TGTGCCAGCACCCCAAGTCGGACAGGGGGCACCGGGGAGCTGTTTTTT. Amino acid sequence: CASTPSRTGGTGELFF.

The CDR3 reads CASTGGLAMYEQYF. Here the CDR3 DNA reads TGTGCCAGCACCGGGGGACTAGCGATGTACGAGCAGTACTTC. The rearrangement joins TRBV6-1 to TRBJ2-7; 10 nucleotides align to TRBD2. V shed 7 bases and J 4 bases; nucleotides not matched to a gene: 7. The CDR3 is 14 residues long. The germline V gene has CDR1 MNHNS and CDR2 SASEGT.

This chain connects TRBV2 to TRBJ1-1; 8 bases match TRBD1. The CDR3 length is 13 residues. Germline assignment: CDR1 SNHLY and CDR2 FYNNEI. The V segment lost 7 bases and the J segment 4 bases; nucleotides outside the gene matches: 5. CDR3 residues: CASTGQGRTEAFF. In DNA, the CDR3 is TGTGCCAGCACCGGACAGGGACGCACTGAAGCTTTCTTT.

This chain connects TRBV5-1 to TRBJ1-1; D remains ambiguous. The CDR3 has 13 residues. Trimming pared 6 bases from V and 0 bases from J, leaving 9 bases between. Germline V gives CDR1 SGHRS, CDR2 YFSETQ. CDR3 in amino acids: CASKPQVNTEAFF. The CDR3 nucleotides read TGCGCCAGCAAACCCCAGGTGAACACTGAAGCTTTCTTT.

The chain couples TRBV6-5 to TRBJ2-1; a weak D match, TRBD2 (5 bases). Trimming removed 2 bases from V and 0 bases from J, with 8 bases in between. Germline CDR1 and CDR2: MNHEY and SVGAGI. The CDR3 contains 15 residues. The CDR3 region has the DNA TGTGCCAGCAGTTACACTAGTAGCTCCTACAATGAGCAGTTCTTC. Translated: CASSYTSSSYNEQFF.

The rearrangement uses TRBV7-2 and TRBJ1-4, with D possibly matching TRBD1 (6 bases). V lost 2 bases, J lost 6 bases, and 13 bases lay in between. Germline V gene data show CDR1 as SGHTA and CDR2 as FQGNSA. The CDR3 has 15 residues. The CDR3 nucleotides read TGTGCCAGCAGCTTAACCGCGGGGGCGCATGAAAAACTGTTTTTT. Its translation: CASSLTAGAHEKLFF.

The chain joins TRBV29-1 to TRBJ1-1; no definite D call. CDR3 length: 13 residues. CDR1 SQVTM and CDR2 ANQGSEA come from the germline V gene. Trimming cost V 7 bases and J 2 bases, with 14 bases left between them. The CDR3 loop reads CSAMLSANTEAFF. The CDR3 DNA is TGCAGCGCCATGCTTAGCGCTAACACTGAAGCTTTCTTT.

V is TRBV6-5 and J is TRBJ2-5, with D possibly being TRBD1 (6 bases). V dropped 6 bases and J dropped 2 bases, with 7 bases sitting between them. Germline lookup yields CDR1 MNHEY and CDR2 SVGAGI. This CDR3 has 12 residues. In DNA form, the CDR3 reads TGTGCCAGCAGCGGACAGCAAGAGACCCAGTACTTC. Residues: CASSGQQETQYF.

V and J are TRBV11-2 and TRBJ2-7; 8 bases line up with TRBD1. The V gene end was trimmed by 3 bases and the J gene end by 3 bases; junction bases not matched to a gene: 4. The CDR3 spans 14 residues. Germline V gives CDR1 SGHAT, CDR2 FQNNGV. CDR3 residues: CASSLNRGFYEQYF. The CDR3 nucleotides are TGTGCCAGCAGCTTGAACAGGGGGTTCTACGAGCAGTACTTC.

The rearrangement uses TRBV7-8 and TRBJ2-1; possible D gene TRBD2, 6 bases. This CDR3 comprises 15 residues. V lost 4 bases and J lost 2, with 12 bases in between. Germline V lookup: CDR1 SGHVS, CDR2 FQNEAQ. In DNA form, the CDR3 reads TGTGCCAGCAGCTCGGGGGTGGGCCCCTACAATGAGCAGTTCTTC. Its protein is CASSSGVGPYNEQFF.

This chain joins TRBV6-1 and TRBJ2-7; TRBD2 matches at 10 bases. The CDR3 sequence is 15 residues long. Germline V lookup: CDR1 MNHNS, CDR2 SASEGT. Unmatched junction bases numbered 3, after V lost 4 bases and J lost 0 bases. In nucleotides, the CDR3 is TGTGCCAGCAGTGTCGGACTAGCGGTCTCCTACGAGCAGTACTTC. As protein: CASSVGLAVSYEQYF.

The chain is built from TRBV6-5 and TRBJ1-2; the D gene is possibly TRBD1 (6 bases). V lost 5 bases to trimming and J lost 10 bases, with 20 bases between them. The CDR3 is made up of 14 amino acids. Germline values: CDR1 MNHEY, CDR2 SVGAGI. For the CDR3, the DNA is TGTGCCAGCAGTGAATTAATGGGTTGGGGGCCCTACACCTTC. Translating gives CASSELMGWGPYTF.

In DNA form, the CDR3 reads TGTGCCGTCCACGAGGGCGATAGCACCGGGGAGCTGTTTTTT. Its protein is CAVHEGDSTGELFF. The rearrangement links TRBV10-3 to TRBJ2-2, with a tentative D call TRBD2 (5 bases). V shed 11 bases and J shed 4 bases, with 17 bases lying between them. Germline V gives CDR1 ENHRY, CDR2 SYGVKD. The length of the CDR3 is 14 residues.

The chain uses TRBV5-1 and TRBJ2-1; 7 bases match TRBD2. This CDR3 spans 13 amino acids. Trimming took 0 bases from V and 7 from J; bases not matched to a gene: 1. The germline V gene has CDR1 SGHRS and CDR2 YFSETQ. The CDR3 is CASSLELANEQFF. The CDR3 coding sequence is TGCGCCAGCAGCTTGGAACTAGCGAATGAGCAGTTCTTC.